The rows below give T cell receptor beta chains drawn from one sample of a study of OX40 agonist ivuxolimab in advanced cancers. Assay: immunoSEQ multiplex PCR; the TCRdb copy retains only in-frame clones and omits some. The repertoire consists of about 41,000 clones, with about 90% occurring once and the leading ten covering roughly 3.6%. The sample in question was CD4+ or CD8+ T cells sorted from blood, obtained in a trial of the OX40 agonist ivuxolimab. All receptors come from an adult with an advanced solid tumor such as melanoma, head and neck, liver or kidney cancer. The CDR3 runs from the conserved cysteine through the conserved F or W. Each record gives: J gene, V gene, clone size, D gene, CDR3 protein, CDR3 DNA. D genes are given only for firm matches. Not every row has a clone size; where given, it reads once, few, many or a size class.

>TRBJ2-7|TRBV28|-|-
CASRRQFLGLSGEQYF
TGTGCCAGCAGGAGGCAGTTTTTGGGCCTAAGCGGGGAGCAGTACTTC
>TRBJ2-3|TRBV7-9|medium-sized|-
CASSPGGPFATDTQYF
TGTGCCAGCAGCCCGGGTGGACCCTTCGCTACAGATACGCAGTATTTT
>TRBJ1-1|TRBV9|-|-
CASSVEGGTEAFF
TGTGCCAGCAGCGTAGAAGGAGGGACTGAAGCTTTCTTT
>TRBJ1-1|TRBV10-1|-|-
CASSEGDSLNTEAFF
TGCGCCAGCAGTGAAGGCGACAGCCTGAACACTGAAGCTTTCTTT
>TRBJ2-7|TRBV7-8|-|-
CASSIPAAPREQYF
TGTGCCAGCAGTATCCCCGCGGCTCCCCGGGAGCAGTACTTC
>TRBJ1-1|TRBV11-2|-|-
CASSLPGAFEAFF
TGTGCCAGCAGCCTCCCAGGCGCGTTTGAAGCTTTCTTT
>TRBJ2-7|TRBV5-4|-|-
CASSLAPGANEQYF
TGTGCCAGCAGCTTGGCTCCAGGGGCCAACGAGCAGTACTTC
>TRBJ1-1|TRBV6-6|-|-
CASRSQGKNTEAFF
TGTGCCAGCAGGTCCCAGGGGAAGAACACTGAAGCTTTCTTT
>TRBJ1-5|TRBV7-8|-|TRBD1
CASSTRRDRGRQPQHF
TGTGCCAGCAGCACCCGCCGAGACAGGGGTCGTCAGCCCCAGCATTTT
>TRBJ2-2|TRBV11-2|-|-
CASSSLARTSRVGELFF
TGTGCCAGCAGCTCCCTAGCCCGGACGAGCCGTGTGGGGGAGCTGTTTTTT
>TRBJ2-3|TRBV6-5|few|TRBD2
CASSYSGLAWADTQYF
TGTGCCAGCAGTTACTCGGGACTAGCGTGGGCAGATACGCAGTATTTT
>TRBJ1-1|TRBV28|-|-
CASARRLNTEAFF
TGTGCCTCAGCAAGACGATTGAACACTGAAGCTTTCTTT
>TRBJ2-7|TRBV27|once|-
CASSSGFASYEQYF
TGTGCCAGCAGTTCGGGGTTCGCTTCCTACGAGCAGTACTTC
>TRBJ1-1|TRBV28|-|TRBD1
CASSPPGQGLGENTEAFF
TGTGCCAGCAGTCCCCCGGGACAGGGGTTGGGAGAGAACACTGAAGCTTTCTTT
>TRBJ2-7|TRBV29-1|-|TRBD1
CSASTPQGDLREQYF
TGCAGCGCCTCAACCCCTCAGGGGGACCTACGGGAGCAGTACTTC
>TRBJ2-5|TRBV2|-|-
CASSASRGRQETQYF
TGTGCCAGCAGTGCCTCCCGTGGACGTCAAGAGACCCAGTACTTC
>TRBJ2-3|TRBV11-2|few|-
CASSLEETDTQYF
TGTGCCAGCAGCTTAGAAGAGACAGATACGCAGTATTTT
>TRBJ2-1|TRBV4-3|once|-
CASSQRASYNEQFF
TGCGCCAGCAGCCAAAGGGCCAGCTACAATGAGCAGTTCTTC
>TRBJ2-1|TRBV7-2|-|TRBD2
CASSLEPGTSFNEQFF
TGTGCCAGCAGCTTAGAACCCGGGACTAGCTTCAATGAGCAGTTCTTC
>TRBJ2-1|TRBV18|once|-
CASSPPGWYNEQFF
TGTGCCAGCTCACCCCCGGGTTGGTACAATGAGCAGTTCTTC
>TRBJ2-6|TRBV28|-|-
CASSLLGGGANVLTF
TGTGCCAGCAGTTTGTTGGGTGGTGGGGCCAACGTCCTGACTTTC
>TRBJ1-1|TRBV6-6|-|TRBD1
CASRGTGNTEAFF
TGTGCCAGCAGAGGGACAGGGAACACTGAAGCTTTCTTT
>TRBJ2-5|TRBV5-4|-|TRBD2
CASSGGLAGGPEETQYF
TGTGCCAGCAGCGGGGGACTAGCGGGAGGGCCGGAAGAGACCCAGTACTTC
>TRBJ1-2|TRBV7-2|-|-
CASSTGPQNYGYTF
TGTGCCAGCAGTACCGGGCCACAGAACTATGGCTACACCTTC
>TRBJ1-6|TRBV15|-|-
CATSRGTGGNSPLHF
TGTGCCACCAGCAGAGGCACGGGGGGTAATTCACCCCTCCACTTT
>TRBJ1-4|TRBV28|-|TRBD1
CASSVATGGYLKLFF
TGTGCCAGCAGTGTCGCGACAGGGGGCTATTTAAAACTGTTTTTT
>TRBJ2-1|TRBV4-2|-|TRBD2
CASSPTLGGLAGVREQFF
TGTGCCAGCAGTCCTACGTTGGGGGGACTAGCGGGAGTTCGTGAGCAGTTCTTC
>TRBJ2-3|TRBV5-6|-|TRBD2
CASSSRGTSVTDTQYF
TGTGCCAGCAGTTCCCGGGGGACTAGTGTCACAGATACGCAGTATTTT
>TRBJ2-7|TRBV7-6|-|TRBD2
CASSSWGSGSYEQYF
TGTGCCAGCAGCTCCTGGGGTAGCGGGAGTTACGAGCAGTACTTC
>TRBJ1-2|TRBV6-5|-|TRBD1
CASTPKGANYGYTF
TGTGCCAGCACCCCGAAGGGGGCAAACTATGGCTACACCTTC
>TRBJ2-7|TRBV30|-|-
CAWTGPPSYEQYF
TGTGCCTGGACCGGGCCCCCCTCCTACGAGCAGTACTTC
>TRBJ2-3|TRBV28|-|TRBD2
CASSWEGDTQYF
TGTGCCAGCAGTTGGGAGGGTGATACGCAGTATTTT
>TRBJ1-6|TRBV27|-|-
CASSIYQSGNSPLHF
TGTGCCAGCTCTATATATCAGAGCGGGAATTCACCCCTCCACTTT
>TRBJ1-5|TRBV11-1|-|-
CASSLRGGAQHF
TGTGCCAGCAGCCTCAGAGGGGGGGCCCAGCATTTT
>TRBJ1-2|TRBV30|once|-
CAWRVGNYGYTF
TGTGCCTGGAGGGTTGGAAACTATGGCTACACCTTC
>TRBJ1-4|TRBV2|-|TRBD1
CASSIQGFSEKLFF
TGTGCCAGCAGTATACAGGGGTTCAGTGAAAAACTGTTTTTT
>TRBJ2-7|TRBV27|-|-
CASSSLGGGRSPYEQYF
TGTGCCAGCAGTTCCCTGGGGGGCGGGAGAAGTCCCTACGAGCAGTACTTC
>TRBJ1-4|TRBV28|few|-
CASSTSQLNEKLFF
TGTGCCAGCAGTACTTCCCAGCTTAATGAAAAACTGTTTTTT
>TRBJ1-2|TRBV6-5|-|-
CASSYSKRGRGYTF
TGTGCCAGCAGTTACTCGAAACGGGGGCGCGGCTACACCTTC
>TRBJ1-3|TRBV28|-|-
CASSFANSGNTIYF
TGTGCCAGCAGTTTTGCGAACTCTGGAAACACCATATATTTT
>TRBJ2-1|TRBV19|-|TRBD2
CASSTSGGREGPGEQFF
TGTGCCAGTAGTACCTCCGGGGGTCGGGAGGGCCCCGGCGAGCAGTTCTTC
>TRBJ1-5|TRBV19|once|-
CASSIDRNSTRRGNQPQHF
TGTGCCAGTAGTATAGATCGAAACTCAACAAGGAGGGGCAATCAGCCCCAGCATTTT
>TRBJ1-2|TRBV6-5|-|TRBD1
CASSYQGVGGYTF
TGTGCCAGCAGTTATCAGGGGGTGGGCGGCTACACCTTC
>TRBJ2-1|TRBV10-3|-|TRBD1
CAISVGQGDEQFF
TGTGCCATCAGTGTAGGGCAGGGGGATGAGCAGTTCTTC
>TRBJ2-3|TRBV5-1|-|-
CASSLEAGTDTQYF
TGCGCCAGCAGCTTGGAAGCTGGCACAGATACGCAGTATTTT
>TRBJ2-4|TRBV28|-|-
CASKKAPGPGNIQYF
TGTGCCAGCAAAAAGGCCCCCGGCCCTGGAAACATTCAGTACTTC
>TRBJ1-1|TRBV12-5|once|-
CASGWSSYEAFF
TGTGCTAGTGGTTGGTCCAGTTATGAAGCTTTCTTT
>TRBJ2-6|TRBV28|-|-
CASSQNRAGANVLTF
TGTGCCAGCAGCCAAAACAGGGCCGGGGCCAACGTCCTGACTTTC
>TRBJ2-7|TRBV11-3|-|-
CASSFVDSPYEQYF
TGTGCCAGCAGCTTTGTGGACAGCCCCTACGAGCAGTACTTC
>TRBJ2-2|TRBV11-3|-|-
CASSLGPGELFF
TGTGCCAGCAGCCTCGGACCCGGGGAGCTGTTTTTT
>TRBJ2-2|TRBV11-2|-|-
CASSPLTGDAGELFF
TGTGCCAGCAGCCCCTTAACGGGCGACGCCGGGGAGCTGTTTTTT
>TRBJ1-5|TRBV6-6|-|-
CASSYGPPQPQHF
TGTGCCAGCAGTTACGGGCCCCCCCAACCCCAGCATTTT
>TRBJ2-7|TRBV6-5|-|-
CASTRAGEFYEQYF
TGTGCCAGCACCAGAGCTGGGGAATTCTACGAGCAGTACTTC
>TRBJ2-7|TRBV6-1|-|TRBD2
CASTLLAGGSEQYF
TGTGCCAGCACCCTGCTAGCGGGAGGATCCGAGCAGTACTTC
>TRBJ1-1|TRBV28|-|-
CASSLWAIHTEAFF
TGTGCCAGCAGTTTATGGGCTATCCACACTGAAGCTTTCTTT
>TRBJ2-3|TRBV5-1|-|-
CASSVNTADTQYF
TGCGCCAGCAGCGTGAACACCGCAGATACGCAGTATTTT
>TRBJ1-4|TRBV30|-|TRBD1
CACFRRRDRAYPNEKLFF
TGTGCCTGTTTCCGGCGCCGGGACAGAGCCTATCCTAATGAAAAACTGTTTTTT
>TRBJ2-2|TRBV11-3|-|TRBD1
CASSRTGANTGELFF
TGTGCCAGCAGTCGGACAGGGGCGAACACCGGGGAGCTGTTTTTT
>TRBJ2-6|TRBV30|-|-
CAWWTSRGRLSGANVLTF
TGTGCCTGGTGGACTTCTCGAGGGAGACTCTCTGGGGCCAACGTCCTGACTTTC